This TCR beta chain was found in a study of shared clonotypes between healthy human individuals. Findings of the study overall: How much donors shared clonotypes was expected to be affected by sequencing depth. Of the naive CD4 clonotypes, 4% to 5% were shared across several donors.

Deep was the level used in running the assay. Clones were sequenced by immunoSEQ multiplex PCR, and TCRdb holds only the in-frame ones, with some missing. The sample has about 2.1 million clones, roughly 95% seen once. Between the trimmed V and J ends, which lost 4 bases and 3 bases, there was a span of 16 bases. The CDR3 runs 15 residues. In germline, CDR1 is MNHEY, CDR2 SMNVEV (reference sequence). Concerning this clone: Antigen specificity is unknown.

It was CD45RO-negative cells, positively selected for CCR7, that made up naive CD8 cells, with terminally differentiated effector memory CD45RA+ cells excluded. This TCR came from a man younger than 35 in good health. Some clones in this sample may be carry-over from other donors' samples. This chain connects TRBV27 to TRBJ2-7; D might be TRBD1 or TRBD2, each matching 5 bases. The sequenced sample was naive CD8+ T cells from PBMCs. CDR3 sequence: CASSSIMWGRYEQYF. CDR3 bases: TGTGCCAGCAGTTCCATTATGTGGGGACGCTACGAGCAGTACTTC.